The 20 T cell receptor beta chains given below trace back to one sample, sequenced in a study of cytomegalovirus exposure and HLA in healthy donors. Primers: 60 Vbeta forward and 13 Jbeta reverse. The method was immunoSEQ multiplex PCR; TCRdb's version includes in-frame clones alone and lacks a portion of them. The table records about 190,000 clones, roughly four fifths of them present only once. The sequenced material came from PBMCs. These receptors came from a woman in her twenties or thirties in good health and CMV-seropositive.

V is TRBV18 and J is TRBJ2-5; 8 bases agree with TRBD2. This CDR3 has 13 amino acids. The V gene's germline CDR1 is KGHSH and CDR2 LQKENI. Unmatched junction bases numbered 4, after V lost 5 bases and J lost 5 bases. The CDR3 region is CASSSGLAETQYF. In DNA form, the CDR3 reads TGTGCCAGCTCATCAGGACTAGCCGAGACCCAGTACTTC.

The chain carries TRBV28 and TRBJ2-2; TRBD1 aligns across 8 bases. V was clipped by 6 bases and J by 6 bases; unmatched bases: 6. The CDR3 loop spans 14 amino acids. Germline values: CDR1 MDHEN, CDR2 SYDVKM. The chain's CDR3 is CASSLQQGAGELFF. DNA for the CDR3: TGTGCCAGCAGCCTGCAACAGGGGGCCGGGGAGCTGTTTTTT.

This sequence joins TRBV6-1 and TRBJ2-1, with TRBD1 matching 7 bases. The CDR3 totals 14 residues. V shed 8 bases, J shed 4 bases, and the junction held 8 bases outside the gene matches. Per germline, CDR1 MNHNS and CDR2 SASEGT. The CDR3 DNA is TGTGCCAGCCTCGCAGGGGGAATATACAATGAGCAGTTCTTC. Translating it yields CASLAGGIYNEQFF.

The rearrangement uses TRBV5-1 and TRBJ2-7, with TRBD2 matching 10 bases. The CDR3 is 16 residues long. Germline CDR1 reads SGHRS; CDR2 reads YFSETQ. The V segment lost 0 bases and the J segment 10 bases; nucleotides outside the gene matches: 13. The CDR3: CASSLATGLAAADQYF. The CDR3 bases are TGCGCCAGCAGCTTGGCAACAGGACTAGCGGCCGCGGATCAGTACTTC.

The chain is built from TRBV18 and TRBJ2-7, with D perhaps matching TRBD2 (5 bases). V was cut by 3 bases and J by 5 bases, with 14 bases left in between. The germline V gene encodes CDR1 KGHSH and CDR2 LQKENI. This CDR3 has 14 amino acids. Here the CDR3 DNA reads TGTGCCAGCTCACCTCTCCCGGGATCAGACGAGCAGTACTTC. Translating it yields CASSPLPGSDEQYF. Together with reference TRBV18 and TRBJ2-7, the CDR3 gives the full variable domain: NAGVMQNPRHLVRRRGQEARLRCSPMKGHSHVYWYRQLPEEGLKFMVYLQKENIIDESGMPKERFSAEFPKEGPSILRIQQVVRGDSAAYFCASSPLPGSDEQYFGPGTRLTVT.

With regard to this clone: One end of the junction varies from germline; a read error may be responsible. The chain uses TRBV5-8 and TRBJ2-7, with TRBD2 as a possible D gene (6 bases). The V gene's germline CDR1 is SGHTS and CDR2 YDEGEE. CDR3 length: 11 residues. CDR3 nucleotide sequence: TGTGCCAGCCCCTATGGGGAGGACGCCAACTTC. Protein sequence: CASPYGEDANF.

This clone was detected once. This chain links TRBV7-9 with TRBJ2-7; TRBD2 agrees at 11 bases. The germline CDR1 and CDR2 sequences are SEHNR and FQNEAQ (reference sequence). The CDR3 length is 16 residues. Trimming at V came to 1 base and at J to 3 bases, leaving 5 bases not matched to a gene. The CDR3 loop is CASSLEPGLADYEQYF. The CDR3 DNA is TGTGCCAGCAGCTTAGAACCGGGACTAGCGGACTACGAGCAGTACTTC.

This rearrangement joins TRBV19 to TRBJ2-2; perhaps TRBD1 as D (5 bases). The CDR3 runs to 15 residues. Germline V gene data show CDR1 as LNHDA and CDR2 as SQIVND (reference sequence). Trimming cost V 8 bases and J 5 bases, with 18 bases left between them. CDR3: CASLRQGLGTGELFF. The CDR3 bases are TGTGCCAGTCTACGTCAGGGTTTGGGAACCGGGGAGCTGTTTTTT.

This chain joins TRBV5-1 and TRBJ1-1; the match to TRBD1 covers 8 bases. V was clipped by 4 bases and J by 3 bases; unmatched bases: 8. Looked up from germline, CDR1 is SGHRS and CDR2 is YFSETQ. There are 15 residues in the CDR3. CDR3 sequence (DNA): TGCGCCAGCAGCCAAATCGGACAGGGCTACACTGAAGCTTTCTTT. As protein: CASSQIGQGYTEAFF.

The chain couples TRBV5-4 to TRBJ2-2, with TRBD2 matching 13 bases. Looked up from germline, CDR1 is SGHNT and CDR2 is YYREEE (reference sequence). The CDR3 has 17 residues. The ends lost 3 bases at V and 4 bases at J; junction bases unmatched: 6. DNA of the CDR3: TGTGCCAGCAGCTCGGGCACTAGCGGGAGGGCCACCGGGGAGCTGTTTTTT. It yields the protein CASSSGTSGRATGELFF.

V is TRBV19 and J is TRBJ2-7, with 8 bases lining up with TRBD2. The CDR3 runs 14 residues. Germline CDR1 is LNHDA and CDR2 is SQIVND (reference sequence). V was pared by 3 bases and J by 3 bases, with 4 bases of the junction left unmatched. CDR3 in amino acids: CASSIGREGYEQYF. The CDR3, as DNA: TGTGCCAGTAGTATCGGGAGGGAGGGCTACGAGCAGTACTTC.

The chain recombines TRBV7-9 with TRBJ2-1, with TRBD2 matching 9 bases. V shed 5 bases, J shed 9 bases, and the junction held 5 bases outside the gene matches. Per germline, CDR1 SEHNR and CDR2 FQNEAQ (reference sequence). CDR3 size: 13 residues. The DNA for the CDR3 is TGTGCCAGCAGCCGCCAGCGGGAGGTTGAGCAGTTCTTC. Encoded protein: CASSRQREVEQFF.

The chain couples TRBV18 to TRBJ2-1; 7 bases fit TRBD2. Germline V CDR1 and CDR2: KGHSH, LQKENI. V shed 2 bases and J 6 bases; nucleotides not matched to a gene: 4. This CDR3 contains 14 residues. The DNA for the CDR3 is TGTGCCAGCTCACCATCCAGGGAGGGCAATGAGCAGTTCTTC. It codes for CASSPSREGNEQFF.

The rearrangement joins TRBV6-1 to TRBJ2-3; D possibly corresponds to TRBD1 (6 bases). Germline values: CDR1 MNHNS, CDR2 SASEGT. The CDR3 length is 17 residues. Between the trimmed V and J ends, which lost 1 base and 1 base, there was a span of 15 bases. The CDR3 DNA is TGTGCCAGCAGTGAAGAAGATGAGGGACATGGCACAGATACGCAGTATTTT. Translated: CASSEEDEGHGTDTQYF.

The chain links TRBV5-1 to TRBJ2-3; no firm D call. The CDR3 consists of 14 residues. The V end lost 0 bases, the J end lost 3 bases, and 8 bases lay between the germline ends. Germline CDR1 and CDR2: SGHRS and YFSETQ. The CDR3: CASSLEPLTDTQYF. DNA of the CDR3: TGCGCCAGCAGCTTGGAGCCCCTTACAGATACGCAGTATTTT.

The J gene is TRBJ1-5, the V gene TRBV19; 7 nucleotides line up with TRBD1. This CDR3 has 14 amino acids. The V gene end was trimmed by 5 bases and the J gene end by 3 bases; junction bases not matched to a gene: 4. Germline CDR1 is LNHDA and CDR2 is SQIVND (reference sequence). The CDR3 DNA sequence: TGTGCCAGTAGTTCTGGGACAGACAATCAGCCCCAGCATTTT. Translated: CASSSGTDNQPQHF.

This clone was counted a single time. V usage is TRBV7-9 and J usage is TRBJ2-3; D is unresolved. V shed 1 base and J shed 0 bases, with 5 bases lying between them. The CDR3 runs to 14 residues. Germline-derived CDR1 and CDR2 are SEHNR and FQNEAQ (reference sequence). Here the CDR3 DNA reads TGTGCCAGCAGCTTAGTCGTCAGCACAGATACGCAGTATTTT. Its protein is CASSLVVSTDTQYF.

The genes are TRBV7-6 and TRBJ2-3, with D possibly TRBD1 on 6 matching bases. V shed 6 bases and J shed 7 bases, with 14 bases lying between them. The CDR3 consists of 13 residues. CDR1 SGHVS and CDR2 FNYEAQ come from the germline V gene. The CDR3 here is CASRAPDSNTQYF. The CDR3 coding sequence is TGTGCCAGCAGAGCTCCGGACAGCAATACGCAGTATTTT.

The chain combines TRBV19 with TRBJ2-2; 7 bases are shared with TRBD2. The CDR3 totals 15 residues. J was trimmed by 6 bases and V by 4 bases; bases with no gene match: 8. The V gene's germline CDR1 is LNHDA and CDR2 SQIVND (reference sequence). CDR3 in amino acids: CASSNPWGGAGELFF. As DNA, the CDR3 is TGTGCCAGTAGTAACCCTTGGGGGGGTGCCGGGGAGCTGTTTTTT.

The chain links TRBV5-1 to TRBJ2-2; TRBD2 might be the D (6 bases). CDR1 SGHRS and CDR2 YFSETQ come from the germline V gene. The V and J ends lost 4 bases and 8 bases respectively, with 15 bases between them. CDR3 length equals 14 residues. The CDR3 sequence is CASSTLGGAGELFF. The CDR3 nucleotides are TGCGCCAGCAGCACCTTGGGGGGAGCTGGGGAGCTGTTTTTT.